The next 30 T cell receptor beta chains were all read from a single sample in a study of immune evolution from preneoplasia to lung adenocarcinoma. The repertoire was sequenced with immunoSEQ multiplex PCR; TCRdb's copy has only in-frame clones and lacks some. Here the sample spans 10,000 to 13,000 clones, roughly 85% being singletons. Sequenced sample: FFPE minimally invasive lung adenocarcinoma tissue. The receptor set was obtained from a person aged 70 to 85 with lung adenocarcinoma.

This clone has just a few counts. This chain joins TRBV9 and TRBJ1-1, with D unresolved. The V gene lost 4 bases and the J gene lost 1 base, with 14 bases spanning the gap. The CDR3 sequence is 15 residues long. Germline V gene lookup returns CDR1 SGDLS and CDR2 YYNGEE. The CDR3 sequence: CASSTRQSGNTEAFF. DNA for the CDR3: TGTGCCAGCAGCACTCGCCAGAGTGGGAACACTGAAGCTTTCTTT.

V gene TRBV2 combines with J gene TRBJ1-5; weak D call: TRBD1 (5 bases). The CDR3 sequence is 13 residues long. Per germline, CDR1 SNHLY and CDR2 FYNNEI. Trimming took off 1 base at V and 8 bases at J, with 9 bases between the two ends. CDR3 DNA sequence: TGTGCCAGCAGTGAAGGCTGGGGGGAGCCCCAGCATTTT. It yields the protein CASSEGWGEPQHF.

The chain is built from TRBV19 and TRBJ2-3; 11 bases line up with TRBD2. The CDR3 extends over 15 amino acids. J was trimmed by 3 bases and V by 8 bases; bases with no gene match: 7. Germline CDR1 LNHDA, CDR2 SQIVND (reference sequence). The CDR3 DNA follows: TGTGCCAGTTTACCTAGCGGGAGGCCTACAGATACGCAGTATTTT. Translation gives CASLPSGRPTDTQYF.

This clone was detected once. CDR3 coding DNA: TGCGCCAGCAGCTTGTGGGGCGACTATGGCTACACCTTC. Translating it yields CASSLWGDYGYTF. The chain carries TRBV5-1 and TRBJ1-2; possible D gene TRBD1, 5 bases. Germline loops: CDR1 SGHRS, CDR2 YFSETQ. This CDR3 has 13 amino acids. V dropped 1 base and J dropped 3 bases, with 7 bases sitting between them.

The CDR3 region is CAWRSSSSGNTIYF. CDR3 coding DNA: TGTGCCTGGAGATCAAGCTCCTCTGGAAACACCATATATTTT. V and J are TRBV30 and TRBJ1-3; D gene unclear. The CDR3 sequence is 14 residues long. V was trimmed by 3 bases and J by 0 bases, leaving 9 bases between them. CDR1 GTSNPN and CDR2 SVGIG come from the germline V gene (reference sequence). Drawing the rest from reference TRBV30 and TRBJ1-3, the complete variable domain is SQTIHQWPATLVQPVGSPLSLECTVEGTSNPNLYWYRQAAGRGLQLLFYSVGIGQISSEVPQNLSASRPQDRQFILSSKKLLLSDSGFYLCAWRSSSSGNTIYFGEGSWLTVV.

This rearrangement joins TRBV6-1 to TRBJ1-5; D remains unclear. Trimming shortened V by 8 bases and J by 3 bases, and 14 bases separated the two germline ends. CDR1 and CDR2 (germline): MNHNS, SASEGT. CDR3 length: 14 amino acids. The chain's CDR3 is CASWRDPFNQPQHF. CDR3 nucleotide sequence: TGTGCCAGCTGGAGGGATCCGTTCAATCAGCCCCAGCATTTT.

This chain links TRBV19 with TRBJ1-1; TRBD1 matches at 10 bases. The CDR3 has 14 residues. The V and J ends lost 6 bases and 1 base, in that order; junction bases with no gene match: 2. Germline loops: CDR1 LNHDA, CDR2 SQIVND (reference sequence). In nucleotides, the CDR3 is TGTGCCAGTAGGGGACAGGGGTGGAACACTGAAGCTTTCTTT. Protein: CASRGQGWNTEAFF.

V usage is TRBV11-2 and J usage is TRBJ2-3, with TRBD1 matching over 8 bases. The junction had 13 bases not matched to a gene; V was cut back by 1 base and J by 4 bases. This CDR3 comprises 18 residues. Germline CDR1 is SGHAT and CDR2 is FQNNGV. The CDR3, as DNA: TGTGCCAGCAGCTTAGGACAGGGGCCGAGTTGGTCTCCAGATACGCAGTATTTT. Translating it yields CASSLGQGPSWSPDTQYF.

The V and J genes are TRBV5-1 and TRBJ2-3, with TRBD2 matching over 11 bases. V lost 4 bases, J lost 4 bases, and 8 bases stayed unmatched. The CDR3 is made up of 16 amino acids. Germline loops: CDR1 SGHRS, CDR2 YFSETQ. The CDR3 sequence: CASSGGSSGRPDTQYF. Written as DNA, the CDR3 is TGCGCCAGCAGCGGGGGTTCTAGCGGGAGGCCAGATACGCAGTATTTT.

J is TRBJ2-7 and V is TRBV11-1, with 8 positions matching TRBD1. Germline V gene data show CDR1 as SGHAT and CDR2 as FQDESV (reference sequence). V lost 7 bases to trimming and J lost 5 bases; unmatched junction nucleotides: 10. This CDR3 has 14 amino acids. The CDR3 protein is CASNRGQGNHEQYF. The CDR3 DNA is TGTGCCAGCAACAGAGGACAGGGTAACCACGAGCAGTACTTC.

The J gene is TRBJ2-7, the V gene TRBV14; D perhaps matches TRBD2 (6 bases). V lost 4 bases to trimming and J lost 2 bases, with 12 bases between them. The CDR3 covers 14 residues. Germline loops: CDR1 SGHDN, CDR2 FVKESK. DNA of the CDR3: TGTGCCAGCAGCCTTAGCGGTGCGACCTACGAGCAGTACTTC. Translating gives CASSLSGATYEQYF.

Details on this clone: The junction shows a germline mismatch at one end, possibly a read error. The CDR3 DNA reads as TGCGCCAGCAGCTTGTCTAGCGGGCCCCTCCTGGTCTTC. Translation gives CASSLSSGPLLVF. The chain carries TRBV5-1 and TRBJ2-1; 8 bases align to TRBD2. The germline V gene has CDR1 SGHRS and CDR2 YFSETQ. The CDR3 spans 13 residues.

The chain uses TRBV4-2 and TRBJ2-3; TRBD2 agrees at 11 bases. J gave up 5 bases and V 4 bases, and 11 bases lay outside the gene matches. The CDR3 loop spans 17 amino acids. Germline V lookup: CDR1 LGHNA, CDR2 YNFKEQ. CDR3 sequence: CASSRGLAGTPGDTQYF. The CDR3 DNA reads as TGTGCCAGCAGCCGCGGACTAGCGGGCACCCCGGGAGATACGCAGTATTTT.

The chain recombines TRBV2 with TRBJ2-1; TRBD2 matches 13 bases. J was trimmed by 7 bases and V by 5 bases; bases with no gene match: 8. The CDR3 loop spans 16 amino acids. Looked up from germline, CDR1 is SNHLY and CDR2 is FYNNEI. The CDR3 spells CASSHRTSGSSNEQFF. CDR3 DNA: TGTGCCAGCAGTCATCGGACTAGCGGGAGCTCGAATGAGCAGTTCTTC.

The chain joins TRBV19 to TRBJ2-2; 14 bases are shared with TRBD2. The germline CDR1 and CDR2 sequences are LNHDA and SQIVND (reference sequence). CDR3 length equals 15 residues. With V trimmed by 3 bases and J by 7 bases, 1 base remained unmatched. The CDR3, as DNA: TGTGCCAGTAGTATGGGACTAGCGGGAGTCGGGGAGCTGTTTTTT. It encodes CASSMGLAGVGELFF. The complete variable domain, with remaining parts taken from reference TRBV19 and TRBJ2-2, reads DGGITQSPKYLFRKEGQNVTLSCEQNLNHDAMYWYRQDPGQGLRLIYYSQIVNDFQKGDIAEGYSVSREKKESFPLTVTSAQKNPTAFYLCASSMGLAGVGELFFGEGSRLTVL.

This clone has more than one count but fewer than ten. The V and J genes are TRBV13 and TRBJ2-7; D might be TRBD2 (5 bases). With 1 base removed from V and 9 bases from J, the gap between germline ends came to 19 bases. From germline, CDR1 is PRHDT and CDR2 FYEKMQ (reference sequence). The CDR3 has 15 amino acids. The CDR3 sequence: CASSLVAIYRSGQYF. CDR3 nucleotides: TGTGCCAGCAGCTTAGTAGCGATCTATAGGTCGGGGCAGTACTTC.

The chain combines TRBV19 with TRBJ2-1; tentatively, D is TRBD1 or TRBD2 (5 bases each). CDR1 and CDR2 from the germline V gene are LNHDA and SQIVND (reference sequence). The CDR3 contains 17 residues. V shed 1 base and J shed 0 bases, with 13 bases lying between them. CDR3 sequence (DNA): TGTGCCAGTAGTATAGGTTTCGGGACGGGCTCCTACAATGAGCAGTTCTTC. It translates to CASSIGFGTGSYNEQFF.

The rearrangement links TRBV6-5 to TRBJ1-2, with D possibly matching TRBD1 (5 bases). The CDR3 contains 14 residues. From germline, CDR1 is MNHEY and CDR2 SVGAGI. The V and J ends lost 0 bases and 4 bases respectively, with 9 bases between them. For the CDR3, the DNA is TGTGCCAGCAGTTACTCGAGAGACAGCTATGGCTACACCTTC. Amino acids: CASSYSRDSYGYTF.

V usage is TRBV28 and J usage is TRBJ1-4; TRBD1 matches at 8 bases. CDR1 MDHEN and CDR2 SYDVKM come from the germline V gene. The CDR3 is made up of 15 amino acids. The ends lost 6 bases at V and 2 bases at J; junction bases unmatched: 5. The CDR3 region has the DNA TGTGCCAGCAGCATACGGGACAGGACTAATGAAAAACTGTTTTTT. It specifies CASSIRDRTNEKLFF.

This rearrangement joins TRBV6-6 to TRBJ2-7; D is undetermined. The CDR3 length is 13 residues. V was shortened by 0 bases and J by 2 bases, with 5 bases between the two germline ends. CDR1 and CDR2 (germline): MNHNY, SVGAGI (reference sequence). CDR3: CASSYSMPYEQYF. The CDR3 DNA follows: TGTGCCAGCAGTTACTCGATGCCCTACGAGCAGTACTTC.

The CDR3 coding sequence is TGTGCCAGCAGTTACGGAACAGGGGTAGAGAACACTGAAGCTTTCTTT. Translation: CASSYGTGVENTEAFF. V and J are TRBV6-6 and TRBJ1-1; 7 bases fit TRBD1. The CDR3 is 16 amino acids. V gave up 2 bases and J gave up 1 base; unmatched junction bases: 7. CDR1 MNHNY and CDR2 SVGAGI come from the germline V gene (reference sequence).

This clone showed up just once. CDR3 in DNA: TGTGCCTGGAGTGTACGAGAAGGGGGGCTGAGCGCTGAAGCTTTCTTT. Translated: CAWSVREGGLSAEAFF. This chain joins TRBV30 and TRBJ1-1; possible D gene TRBD1, 6 bases. Germline-derived CDR1 and CDR2 are GTSNPN and SVGIG (reference sequence). The CDR3 consists of 16 residues. V dropped 0 bases and J dropped 6 bases, with 20 bases sitting between them.

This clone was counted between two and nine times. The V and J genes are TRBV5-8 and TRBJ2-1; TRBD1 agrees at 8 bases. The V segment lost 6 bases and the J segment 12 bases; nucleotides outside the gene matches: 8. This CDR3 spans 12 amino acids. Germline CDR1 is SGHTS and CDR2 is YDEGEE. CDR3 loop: CASTQDTGGQFF. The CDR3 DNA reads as TGTGCCAGCACCCAAGATACAGGGGGGCAGTTCTTC.

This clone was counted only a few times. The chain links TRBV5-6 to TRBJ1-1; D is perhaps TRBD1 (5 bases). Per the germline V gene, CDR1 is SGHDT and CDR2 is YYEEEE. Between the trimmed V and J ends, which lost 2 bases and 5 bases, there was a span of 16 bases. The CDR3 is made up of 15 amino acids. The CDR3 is CASSFLGGVETEAFF. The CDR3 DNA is TGTGCCAGCAGCTTCTTGGGGGGGGTGGAAACTGAAGCTTTCTTT. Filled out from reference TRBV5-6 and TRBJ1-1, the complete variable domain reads DAGVTQSPTHLIKTRGQQVTLRCSPKSGHDTVSWYQQALGQGPQFIFQYYEEEERQRGNFPDRFSGHQFPNYSSELNVNALLLGDSALYLCASSFLGGVETEAFFGQGTRLTVV.

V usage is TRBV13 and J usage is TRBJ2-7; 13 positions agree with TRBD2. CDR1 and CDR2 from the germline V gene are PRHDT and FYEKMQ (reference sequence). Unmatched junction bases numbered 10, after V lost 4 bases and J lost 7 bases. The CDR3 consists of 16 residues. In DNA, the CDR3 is TGTGCCAGCAGCTCCTCCCGACTAGCGGGGGGCCAAGAGCAGTACTTC. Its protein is CASSSSRLAGGQEQYF.

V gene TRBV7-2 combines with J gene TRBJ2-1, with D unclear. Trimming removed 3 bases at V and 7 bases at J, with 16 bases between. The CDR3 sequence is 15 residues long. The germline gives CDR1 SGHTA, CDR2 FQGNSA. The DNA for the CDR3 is TGTGCCAGCAGCTTCAGGCCTACTACAAGTAATGAGCAGTTCTTC. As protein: CASSFRPTTSNEQFF. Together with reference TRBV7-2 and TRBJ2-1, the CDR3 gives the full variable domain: GAGVSQSPSNKVTEKGKDVELRCDPISGHTALYWYRQSLGQGLEFLIYFQGNSAPDKSGLPSDRFSAERTGGSVSTLTIQRTQQEDSAVYLCASSFRPTTSNEQFFGPGTRLTVL.

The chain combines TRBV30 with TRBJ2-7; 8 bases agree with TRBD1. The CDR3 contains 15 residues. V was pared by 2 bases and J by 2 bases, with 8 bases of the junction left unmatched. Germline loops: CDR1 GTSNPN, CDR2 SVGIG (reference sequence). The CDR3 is CAWSLRDRIPYEQYF. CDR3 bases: TGTGCCTGGAGTCTCCGGGACAGGATTCCCTACGAGCAGTACTTC.

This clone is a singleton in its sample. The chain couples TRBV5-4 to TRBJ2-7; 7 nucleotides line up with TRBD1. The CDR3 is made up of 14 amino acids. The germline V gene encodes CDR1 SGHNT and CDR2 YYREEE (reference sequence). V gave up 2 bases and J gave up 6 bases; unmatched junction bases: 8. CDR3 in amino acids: CASSFMDRSGEQYF. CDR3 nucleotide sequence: TGTGCCAGCAGCTTTATGGACAGGTCAGGCGAGCAGTACTTC. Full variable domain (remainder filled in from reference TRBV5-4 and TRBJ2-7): ETGVTQSPTHLIKTRGQQVTLRCSSQSGHNTVSWYQQALGQGPQFIFQYYREEENGRGNFPPRFSGLQFPNYSSELNVNALELDDSALYLCASSFMDRSGEQYFGPGTRLTVT.

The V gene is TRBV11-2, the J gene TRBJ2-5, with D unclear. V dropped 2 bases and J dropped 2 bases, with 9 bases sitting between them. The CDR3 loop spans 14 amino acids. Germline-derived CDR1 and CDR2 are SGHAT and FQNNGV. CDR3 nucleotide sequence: TGTGCCAGCAGCTTATCGAGAGTTCAAGAGACCCAGTACTTC. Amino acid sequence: CASSLSRVQETQYF.

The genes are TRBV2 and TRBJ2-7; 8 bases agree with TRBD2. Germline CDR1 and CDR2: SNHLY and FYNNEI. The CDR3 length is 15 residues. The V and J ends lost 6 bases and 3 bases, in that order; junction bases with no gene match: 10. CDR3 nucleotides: TGTGCCAGCAGGGGGGCCGGGACTAGATACTACGAGCAGTACTTC. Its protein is CASRGAGTRYYEQYF.